This paragraph reports one T cell receptor beta chain. The data were obtained in a study of blood T cell repertoires in COVID-19. CDR1 and CDR2 from the germline V gene are LGHDT and YNNKEL (reference sequence). This CDR3 is 16 amino acids long. V dropped 4 bases and J dropped 2; count of bases not matched to a gene: 10. Some clones are missing from TCRdb's copy, which holds only in-frame ones; the method was immunoSEQ multiplex PCR. The sample contains approximately 290,000 clones, roughly 90% of which appear only once. Specimen: peripheral blood. The V gene is TRBV3-1 (or the pseudogene TRBV3-2), the J gene TRBJ2-5; TRBD1 aligns across 7 bases. The source of this sequence is a woman aged 25 to 39 with COVID-19, enrolled during active disease. For the CDR3, the DNA is TGTGCCAGCAGCCCAATGAGGGGGCGACGACAAGAGACCCAGTACTTC. Translation: CASSPMRGRRQETQYF.